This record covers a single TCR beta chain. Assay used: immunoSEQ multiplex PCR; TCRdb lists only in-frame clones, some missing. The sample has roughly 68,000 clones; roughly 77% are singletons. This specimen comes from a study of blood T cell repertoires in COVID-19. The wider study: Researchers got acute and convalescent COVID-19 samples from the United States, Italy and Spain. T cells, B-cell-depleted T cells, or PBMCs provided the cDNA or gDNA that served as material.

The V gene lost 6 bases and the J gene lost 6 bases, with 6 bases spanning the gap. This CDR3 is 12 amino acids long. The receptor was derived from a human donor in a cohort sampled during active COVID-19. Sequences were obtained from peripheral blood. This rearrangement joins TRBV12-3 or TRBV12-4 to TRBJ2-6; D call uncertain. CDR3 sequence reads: CASSHKANVLTF. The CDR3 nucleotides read TGTGCCAGCAGCCACAAGGCCAACGTCCTGACTTTC.